This TCR beta chain was identified during a study of CD8+ T cells in alopecia areata. Study summary: Patients took tofacitinib for 6 to 18 months, followed by 6 drug-free months. Findings and limits, study-wide: Persistence in scalp and blood during tofacitinib was observed for many expanded lesional clones. Compared with normal scalp, lesional scalp had higher clonality and more expanded CD8+ clones.

Only a few counts were recorded for this clone. The target antigen is unknown. CDR3 length: 15 residues. Germline V gene sequence: CDR1 SGHKS, CDR2 YYEKEE (reference sequence). V gave up 4 bases and J gave up 4 bases; unmatched junction bases: 3. Described treatment: oral pan-JAK inhibitor, 5-10 mg twice daily. Peripheral blood and lesional scalp punch biopsies were taken from alopecia areata patients. Extracted RNA was reverse transcribed, and the resulting cDNA served as sequencing template. Clones were sequenced by immunoSEQ multiplex PCR, and TCRdb holds only the in-frame ones, with some missing. The sample carries 90,000 to 100,000 clones, roughly 64% recorded once.

Sequenced material: CD8+ T cells sorted from blood, taken at week 4, from a patient treated with tofacitinib. This sequence joins TRBV5-5 and TRBJ2-1; 12 bases match TRBD2. The sequence derives from a human donor with alopecia areata. The CDR3 sequence: CASSPGLAGYNEQFF. CDR3 DNA: TGTGCCAGCAGCCCTGGACTAGCGGGATACAATGAGCAGTTCTTC. Complete variable domain (other parts from reference TRBV5-5 and TRBJ2-1): DAGVTQSPTHLIKTRGQQVTLRCSPISGHKSVSWYQQVLGQGPQFIFQYYEKEERGRGNFPDRFSARQFPNYSSELNVNALLLGDSALYLCASSPGLAGYNEQFFGPGTRLTVL.